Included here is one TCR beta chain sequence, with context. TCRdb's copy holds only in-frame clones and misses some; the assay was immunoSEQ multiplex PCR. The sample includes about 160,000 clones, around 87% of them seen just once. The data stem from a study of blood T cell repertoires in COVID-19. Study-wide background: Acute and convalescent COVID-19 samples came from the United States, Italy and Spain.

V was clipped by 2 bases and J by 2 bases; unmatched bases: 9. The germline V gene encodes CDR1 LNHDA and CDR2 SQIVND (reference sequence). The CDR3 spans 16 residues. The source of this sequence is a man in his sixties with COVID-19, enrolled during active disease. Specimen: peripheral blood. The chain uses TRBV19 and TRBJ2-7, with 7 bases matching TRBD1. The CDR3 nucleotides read TGTGCCAGTAGTATATCGAGGACAGGCTCTACCTACGAGCAGTACTTC. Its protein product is CASSISRTGSTYEQYF.